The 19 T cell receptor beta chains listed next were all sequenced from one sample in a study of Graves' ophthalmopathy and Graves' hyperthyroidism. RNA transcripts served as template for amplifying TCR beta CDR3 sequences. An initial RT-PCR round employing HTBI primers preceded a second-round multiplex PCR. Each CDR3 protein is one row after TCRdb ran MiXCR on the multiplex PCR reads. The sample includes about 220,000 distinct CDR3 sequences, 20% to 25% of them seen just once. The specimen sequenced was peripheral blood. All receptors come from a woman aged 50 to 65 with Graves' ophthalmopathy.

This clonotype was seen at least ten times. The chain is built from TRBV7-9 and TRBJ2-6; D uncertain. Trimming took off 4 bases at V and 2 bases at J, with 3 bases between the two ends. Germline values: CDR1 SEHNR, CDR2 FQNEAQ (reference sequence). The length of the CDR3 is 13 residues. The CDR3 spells CASSSPGANVLTF. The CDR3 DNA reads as TGTGCCAGCAGCTCCCCTGGGGCCAACGTCCTGACTTTC.

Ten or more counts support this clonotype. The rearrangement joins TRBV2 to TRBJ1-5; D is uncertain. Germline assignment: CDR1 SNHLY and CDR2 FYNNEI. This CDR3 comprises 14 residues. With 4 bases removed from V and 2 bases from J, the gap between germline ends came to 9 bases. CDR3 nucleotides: TGTGCCAGCAGTGGGTCGGAGGGCAATCAGCCCCAGCATTTT. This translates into CASSGSEGNQPQHF.

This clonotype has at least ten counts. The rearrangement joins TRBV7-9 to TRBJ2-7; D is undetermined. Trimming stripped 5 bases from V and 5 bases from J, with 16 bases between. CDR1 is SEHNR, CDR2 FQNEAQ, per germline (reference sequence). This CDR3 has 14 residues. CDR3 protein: CASSLNSLSHEQYF. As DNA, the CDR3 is TGTGCCAGCAGCCTAAATAGCCTATCCCACGAGCAGTACTTC.

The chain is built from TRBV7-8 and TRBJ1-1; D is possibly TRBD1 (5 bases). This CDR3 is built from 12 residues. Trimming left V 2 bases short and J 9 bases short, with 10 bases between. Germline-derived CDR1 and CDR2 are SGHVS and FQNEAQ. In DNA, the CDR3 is TGTGCCAGCAGCTTACCGGGGGGAAAAGCTTTCTTT. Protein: CASSLPGGKAFF.

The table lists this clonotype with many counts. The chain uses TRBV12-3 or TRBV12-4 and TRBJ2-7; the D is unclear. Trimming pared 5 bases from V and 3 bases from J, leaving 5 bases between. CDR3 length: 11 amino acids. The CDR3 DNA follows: TGTGCCAGCAGTGATTTCTACGAGCAGTACTTC. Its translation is CASSDFYEQYF.

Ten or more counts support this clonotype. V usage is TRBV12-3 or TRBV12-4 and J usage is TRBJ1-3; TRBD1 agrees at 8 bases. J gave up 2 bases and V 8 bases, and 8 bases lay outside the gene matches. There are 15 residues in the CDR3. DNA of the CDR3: TGTGCCAGCCATAAACCAGGGGGCGCTGGAAACACCATATATTTT. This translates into CASHKPGGAGNTIYF.

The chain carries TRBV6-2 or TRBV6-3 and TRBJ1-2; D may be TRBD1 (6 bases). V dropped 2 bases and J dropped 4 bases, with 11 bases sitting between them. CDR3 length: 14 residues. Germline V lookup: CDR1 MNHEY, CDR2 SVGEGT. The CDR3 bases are TGTGCCAGCAGTTACAGACAGGTCGGCTATGGCTACACCTTC. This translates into CASSYRQVGYGYTF.

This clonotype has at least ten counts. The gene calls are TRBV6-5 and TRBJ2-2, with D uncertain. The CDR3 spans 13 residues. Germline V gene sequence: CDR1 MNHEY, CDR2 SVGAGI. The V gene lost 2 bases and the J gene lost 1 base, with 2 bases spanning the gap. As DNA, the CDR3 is TGTGCCAGCAGTTACGTGAACACCGGGGAGCTGTTTTTT. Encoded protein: CASSYVNTGELFF.

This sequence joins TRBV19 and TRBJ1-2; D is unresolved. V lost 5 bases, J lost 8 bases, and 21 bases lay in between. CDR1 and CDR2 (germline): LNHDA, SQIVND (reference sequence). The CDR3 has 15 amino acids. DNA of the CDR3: TGTGCCAGTAGTGATAAAACCAGATCGCCCGCGGGCTACACCTTC. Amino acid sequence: CASSDKTRSPAGYTF.

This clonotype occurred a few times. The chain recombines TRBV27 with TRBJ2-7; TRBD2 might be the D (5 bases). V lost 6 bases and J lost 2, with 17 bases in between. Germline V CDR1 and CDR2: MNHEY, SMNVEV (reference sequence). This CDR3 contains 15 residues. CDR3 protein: CASSPGLGRTYEQYF. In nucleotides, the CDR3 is TGTGCCAGCAGCCCGGGGTTGGGCAGGACCTACGAGCAGTACTTC.

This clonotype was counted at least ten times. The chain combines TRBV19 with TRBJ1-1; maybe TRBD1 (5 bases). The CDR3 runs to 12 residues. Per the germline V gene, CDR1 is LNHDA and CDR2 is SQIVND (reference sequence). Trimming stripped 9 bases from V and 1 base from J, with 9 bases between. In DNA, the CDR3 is TGTGCCAGGGGGCAGGCGAACACTGAAGCTTTCTTT. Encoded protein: CARGQANTEAFF.

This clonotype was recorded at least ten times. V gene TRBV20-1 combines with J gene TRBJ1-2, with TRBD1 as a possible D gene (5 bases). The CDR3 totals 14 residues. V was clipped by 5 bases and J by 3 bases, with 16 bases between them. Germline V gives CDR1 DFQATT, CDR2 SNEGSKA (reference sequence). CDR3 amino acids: CSACPQGVHYGYTF. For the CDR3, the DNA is TGCAGTGCTTGTCCCCAGGGAGTTCACTATGGCTACACCTTC.

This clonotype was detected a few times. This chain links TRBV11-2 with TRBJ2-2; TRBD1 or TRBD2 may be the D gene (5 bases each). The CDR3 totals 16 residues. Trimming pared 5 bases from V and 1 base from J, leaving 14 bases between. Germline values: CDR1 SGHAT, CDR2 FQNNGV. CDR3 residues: CASSVTGTGNTGELFF. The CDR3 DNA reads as TGTGCCAGCAGCGTAACCGGGACGGGGAACACCGGGGAGCTGTTTTTT.

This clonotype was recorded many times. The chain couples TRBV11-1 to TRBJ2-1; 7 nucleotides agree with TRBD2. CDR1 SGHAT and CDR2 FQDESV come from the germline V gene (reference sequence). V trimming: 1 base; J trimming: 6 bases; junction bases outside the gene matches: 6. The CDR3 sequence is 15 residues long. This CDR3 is CASSLGLAALNEQFF. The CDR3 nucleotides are TGTGCCAGCAGCTTAGGTCTAGCGGCCCTCAATGAGCAGTTCTTC.

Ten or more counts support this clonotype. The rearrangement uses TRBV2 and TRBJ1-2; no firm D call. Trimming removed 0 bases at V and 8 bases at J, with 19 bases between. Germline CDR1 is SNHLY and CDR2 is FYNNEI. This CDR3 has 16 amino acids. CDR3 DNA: TGTGCCAGCAGTGAAGCCCTCCTCATTCGGAGGGAGGGCTACACCTTC. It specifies CASSEALLIRREGYTF.

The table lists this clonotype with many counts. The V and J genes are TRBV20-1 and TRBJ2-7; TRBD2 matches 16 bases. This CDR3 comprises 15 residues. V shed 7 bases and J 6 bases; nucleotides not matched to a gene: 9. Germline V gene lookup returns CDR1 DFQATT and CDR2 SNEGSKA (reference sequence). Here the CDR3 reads CSGKGLAGGPFEQYF. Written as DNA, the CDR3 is TGCAGTGGCAAGGGACTAGCGGGAGGGCCTTTCGAGCAGTACTTC.

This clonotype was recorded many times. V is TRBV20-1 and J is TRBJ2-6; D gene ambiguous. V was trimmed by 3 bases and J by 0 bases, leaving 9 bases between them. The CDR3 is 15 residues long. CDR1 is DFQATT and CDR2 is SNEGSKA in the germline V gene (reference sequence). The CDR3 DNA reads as TGCAGTGCTAGTTTCAGTCACTCTGGGGCCAACGTCCTGACTTTC. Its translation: CSASFSHSGANVLTF.

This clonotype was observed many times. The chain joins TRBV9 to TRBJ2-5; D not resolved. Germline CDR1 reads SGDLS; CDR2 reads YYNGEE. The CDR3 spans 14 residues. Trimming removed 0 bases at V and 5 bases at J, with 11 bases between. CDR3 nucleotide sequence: TGTGCCAGCAGCGTAGGAGGATCTAGGGAGACCCAGTACTTC. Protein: CASSVGGSRETQYF. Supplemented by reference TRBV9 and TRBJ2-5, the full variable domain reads DSGVTQTPKHLITATGQRVTLRCSPRSGDLSVYWYQQSLDQGLQFLIQYYNGEERAKGNILERFSAQQFPDLHSELNLSSLELGDSALYFCASSVGGSRETQYFGPGTRLLVL.

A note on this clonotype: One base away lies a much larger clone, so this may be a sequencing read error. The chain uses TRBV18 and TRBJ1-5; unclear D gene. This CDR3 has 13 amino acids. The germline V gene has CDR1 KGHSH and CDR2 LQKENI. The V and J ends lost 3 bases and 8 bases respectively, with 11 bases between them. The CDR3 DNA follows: TGTGCCAGCTCACCCTACGCGGATGAGCCCCAGCATTTT. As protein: CASSPYADEPQHF. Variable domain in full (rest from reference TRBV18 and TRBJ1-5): NAGVMQNPRHLVRRRGQEARLRCSPMKGHSHVYWYRQLPEEGLKFMVYLQKENIIDESGMPKERFSAEFPKEGPSILRIQQVVRGDSAAYFCASSPYADEPQHFGDGTRLSIL.